The 5 T cell receptor beta chains below were found in one sample sequenced in a study of cytomegalovirus exposure and HLA in healthy donors. The PCR was carried out with 60 Vbeta primers and 13 Jbeta primers. This table comes from immunoSEQ multiplex PCR, and its TCRdb copy is limited to in-frame clones, with some not included. The data hold over 150,000 clones, with about 75% observed a single time. Sequencing was carried out using PBMCs. The receptors shown here come from a woman between 50 and 59 years old in good health and CMV-seropositive.

V and J are TRBV2 and TRBJ1-1; TRBD1 matches at 7 bases. Germline loops: CDR1 SNHLY, CDR2 FYNNEI. The trim removed 7 bases at V and 6 bases at J, leaving 11 bases unmatched. This CDR3 comprises 14 residues. Here the CDR3 DNA reads TGTGCCAGCAATAGACAGGGTTTTAGCGCTGAAGCTTTCTTT. Translation: CASNRQGFSAEAFF.

The chain links TRBV6-5 to TRBJ2-1; TRBD2 aligns across 14 bases. The length of the CDR3 is 15 residues. The J segment lost 6 bases and the V segment lost 6 bases, leaving 4 bases of the junction unmatched. CDR1 is MNHEY, CDR2 SVGAGI, per germline. The CDR3 region has the DNA TGTGCCAGCAGAAGGACTAGCGGGGGGCTCAATGAGCAGTTCTTC. It translates to CASRRTSGGLNEQFF.

The CDR3 protein is CASSLSSNQPQHF. As DNA, the CDR3 is TGCGCCAGCAGCTTGAGCAGCAATCAGCCCCAGCATTTT. This chain joins TRBV5-1 and TRBJ1-5; D is uncertain. The CDR3 has 13 residues. The ends were cut back, 1 base at V and 1 base at J, with 3 bases in the middle. Germline V CDR1 and CDR2: SGHRS, YFSETQ.

The chain employs TRBV9 and TRBJ2-1; the match to TRBD1 covers 9 bases. The CDR3 length is 15 residues. Germline CDR1 is SGDLS and CDR2 is YYNGEE. The V and J ends lost 3 bases and 6 bases, in that order; junction bases with no gene match: 7. The CDR3 loop is CASSDGTGFVNEQFF. The CDR3 nucleotides are TGTGCCAGCAGCGACGGGACAGGGTTCGTCAATGAGCAGTTCTTC.

The V call is TRBV12-5, the J call TRBJ2-7, with TRBD2 matching 9 bases. Trimming cost V 1 base and J 8 bases; bases outside gene matches: 9. Germline V gives CDR1 LGHNT, CDR2 FRNRAP. CDR3 length equals 15 residues. The CDR3 spells CASGLGSGGSTKQYF. The CDR3 DNA reads TGTGCTAGTGGTTTGGGTAGCGGGGGATCTACGAAGCAGTACTTC.